The 23 T cell receptor beta chains in this list originate from one sample, sequenced in a study of T cell changes during pregnancy in multiple sclerosis. Sequencing was performed with immunoSEQ multiplex PCR; in TCRdb, only in-frame clones are kept and a portion is missing. The sample includes around 50,000 clones, 93% seen only once; the top ten take more than 3%. The sample in question was CD8+ T cells from peripheral blood mononuclear cells, obtained in the second trimester of pregnancy. The source of these receptors is a female donor with multiple sclerosis, enrolled in a pregnancy study.

The chain joins TRBV6-1 to TRBJ2-2; 9 nucleotides agree with TRBD2. Germline V CDR1 and CDR2: MNHNS, SASEGT. The J segment lost 4 bases and the V segment lost 8 bases, leaving 8 bases of the junction unmatched. This CDR3 is built from 15 residues. CDR3 in DNA: TGTGCCAGCGAGGTAGCGGGAGACGGCACCGGGGAGCTGTTTTTT. Translation: CASEVAGDGTGELFF.

This clone appeared a few times. The genes are TRBV7-9 and TRBJ1-1; D is undetermined. The CDR3 extends over 14 amino acids. CDR1 is SEHNR and CDR2 is FQNEAQ in the germline V gene (reference sequence). V shed 1 base and J shed 5 bases, with 11 bases lying between them. This CDR3 reads CASSLDPDRTEAFF. The CDR3 region has the DNA TGTGCCAGCAGCTTAGACCCCGATCGGACTGAAGCTTTCTTT.

As DNA, the CDR3 is TGTGCCAGCAGTGAGATCGGCGGGATTAAAAGGGGGACCCAGTACTTC. As protein: CASSEIGGIKRGTQYF. The rearrangement uses TRBV2 and TRBJ2-5; D possibly corresponds to TRBD2 (6 bases). Trimming removed 3 bases from V and 7 bases from J, with 21 bases in between. The germline V gene encodes CDR1 SNHLY and CDR2 FYNNEI. The CDR3 is 16 amino acids.

In DNA form, the CDR3 reads TGTGCCAGCAGCTTAAGGCCTAGCGGGGCCTACGAGCAGTACTTC. Its protein is CASSLRPSGAYEQYF. The chain links TRBV7-8 to TRBJ2-7; 9 bases agree with TRBD2. The CDR3 spans 15 residues. The germline CDR1 and CDR2 sequences are SGHVS and FQNEAQ. With 2 bases clipped from V and 2 bases from J, the junction kept 4 bases outside the gene matches.

V usage is TRBV28 and J usage is TRBJ1-1, with TRBD1 as a possible D gene (6 bases). The CDR3 is made up of 14 amino acids. From germline, CDR1 is MDHEN and CDR2 SYDVKM. Between the trimmed V and J ends, which lost 2 bases and 5 bases, there was a span of 12 bases. For the CDR3, the DNA is TGTGCCAGCAGTTTAACACAGGGTTGGACTGAAGCTTTCTTT. Amino acid sequence: CASSLTQGWTEAFF.

The sample holds one count of this clone. The chain employs TRBV30 and TRBJ2-3; a weak D match, TRBD2 (6 bases). Germline loops: CDR1 GTSNPN, CDR2 SVGIG (reference sequence). Between the trimmed V and J ends, which lost 7 bases and 2 bases, there was a span of 16 bases. The CDR3 is made up of 14 amino acids. The CDR3, as DNA: TGTGCCTCCACCGGGGAGGAGACCACAGATACGCAGTATTTT. This gives the protein CASTGEETTDTQYF. The variable domain in full, with the rest retrieved from reference TRBV30 and TRBJ2-3, is SQTIHQWPATLVQPVGSPLSLECTVEGTSNPNLYWYRQAAGRGLQLLFYSVGIGQISSEVPQNLSASRPQDRQFILSSKKLLLSDSGFYLCASTGEETTDTQYFGPGTRLTVL.

The chain recombines TRBV9 with TRBJ2-1; TRBD2 aligns across 10 bases. This CDR3 spans 18 amino acids. J gave up 12 bases and V 3 bases, and 21 bases lay outside the gene matches. Germline V gene data show CDR1 as SGDLS and CDR2 as YYNGEE. This chain's CDR3 is CASSASRGSGGVQVGQFF. The CDR3 nucleotides are TGTGCCAGCAGCGCGTCCAGAGGGAGCGGGGGGGTCCAAGTTGGGCAGTTCTTC.

The CDR3 sequence: CASTRTSGRWSEQFF. The CDR3 nucleotides are TGTGCCAGCACCCGGACTAGCGGGAGGTGGAGTGAGCAGTTCTTC. The chain is built from TRBV6-6 and TRBJ2-1, with 14 bases identical to TRBD2. Looked up from germline, CDR1 is MNHNY and CDR2 is SVGAGI (reference sequence). The J segment lost 9 bases and the V segment lost 7 bases, leaving 8 bases of the junction unmatched. This CDR3 is built from 15 residues.

This clone was observed once. The chain uses TRBV5-1 and TRBJ2-7; possibly TRBD1 for D (6 bases). The CDR3 covers 15 residues. CDR1 is SGHRS and CDR2 is YFSETQ in the germline V gene. Trimming stripped 6 bases from V and 4 bases from J, with 20 bases between. CDR3 protein: CASTPTGTRPYEQYF. CDR3 nucleotides: TGCGCCAGCACCCCTACCGGGACACGGCCTTACGAGCAGTACTTC.

V gene TRBV27 combines with J gene TRBJ2-5; D call uncertain. The CDR3 spans 16 residues. The V end was cut by 3 bases, the J end by 3 bases, with 17 bases between. CDR1 and CDR2 from the germline V gene are MNHEY and SMNVEV (reference sequence). CDR3 sequence: CASSFIAAPSEETQYF. The CDR3 DNA reads TGTGCCAGCAGTTTCATCGCGGCTCCCTCAGAAGAGACCCAGTACTTC.

The V and J genes are TRBV9 and TRBJ1-4, with a weak D call TRBD1 (6 bases). The CDR3 sequence is 14 residues long. Germline CDR1 SGDLS, CDR2 YYNGEE. The V and J ends lost 5 bases and 4 bases respectively, with 12 bases between them. The CDR3 here is CASSLDRNNEKLFF. The CDR3 DNA reads as TGTGCCAGCAGTCTGGACAGAAATAATGAAAAACTGTTTTTT.

This clone was recorded once. This chain connects TRBV6-5 to TRBJ1-2; D is undetermined. CDR3 length: 11 residues. CDR1 MNHEY and CDR2 SVGAGI come from the germline V gene. Trimming removed 6 bases from V and 2 bases from J, with 4 bases in between. The DNA for the CDR3 is TGTGCCAGCAGGAGCAACTATGGCTACACCTTC. Its protein product is CASRSNYGYTF.

This chain uses TRBV7-8 with TRBJ2-1, with D possibly being TRBD1 (7 bases). Germline V lookup: CDR1 SGHVS, CDR2 FQNEAQ. This CDR3 comprises 19 residues. V lost 2 bases and J lost 0, with 20 bases in between. The CDR3 loop reads CASSLTRWAGQSSYNEQFF. The CDR3, as DNA: TGTGCCAGCAGCTTAACTCGATGGGCGGGACAGAGCTCCTACAATGAGCAGTTCTTC.

J is TRBJ2-5 and V is TRBV19, with D perhaps matching TRBD2 (5 bases). V shed 4 bases and J shed 1 base, with 10 bases lying between them. This CDR3 contains 14 residues. Germline CDR1 LNHDA, CDR2 SQIVND (reference sequence). The DNA for the CDR3 is TGTGCCAGTAGTAAGGCTAGCCCCCAAGAGACCCAGTACTTC. It encodes CASSKASPQETQYF.

This chain links TRBV2 with TRBJ2-7, with a possible D match to TRBD2 (6 bases). Germline V gene lookup returns CDR1 SNHLY and CDR2 FYNNEI. This CDR3 spans 13 amino acids. Trimming left V 6 bases short and J 4 bases short, with 13 bases between. In DNA form, the CDR3 reads TGTGCCAGCAGGGGGGACTGGTCGTACGAGCAGTACTTC. Its protein product is CASRGDWSYEQYF.

The chain joins TRBV29-1 to TRBJ2-7; the match to TRBD1 covers 7 bases. Germline V gene sequence: CDR1 SQVTM, CDR2 ANQGSEA. Trimming took 2 bases from V and 3 from J; bases not matched to a gene: 4. This CDR3 has 13 amino acids. CDR3 sequence reads: CSVEPRQGYEQYF. The CDR3 bases are TGCAGCGTTGAACCCCGACAGGGCTACGAGCAGTACTTC.

The rearrangement joins TRBV11-3 to TRBJ1-5, with 10 bases matching TRBD1. J gave up 1 base and V 3 bases, and 6 bases lay outside the gene matches. Per the germline V gene, CDR1 is SGHNT and CDR2 is YENEEA. The CDR3 has 17 residues. Here the CDR3 reads CASSFGTGVISNQPQHF. CDR3 nucleotides: TGTGCCAGCAGCTTCGGGACAGGGGTAATAAGCAATCAGCCCCAGCATTTT.

This chain uses TRBV7-9 with TRBJ2-1, with D maybe TRBD1 (6 bases). The CDR3 extends over 15 amino acids. V was cut by 5 bases and J by 15 bases, with 26 bases left in between. CDR1 and CDR2 from the germline V gene are SEHNR and FQNEAQ (reference sequence). CDR3: CASSPGQGRLFFGFF. The CDR3 bases are TGTGCCAGCAGCCCCGGGCAGGGGCGATTGTTTTTTGGGTTCTTC.

J is TRBJ2-3 and V is TRBV10-3, with 16 bases matching TRBD2. Germline-derived CDR1 and CDR2 are ENHRY and SYGVKD. V shed 6 bases and J 2 bases; nucleotides not matched to a gene: 2. The CDR3 has 16 residues. CDR3 in DNA: TGTGCCATCAGAGGGACTAGCGGGGGGGACACAGATACGCAGTATTTT. Its protein product is CAIRGTSGGDTDTQYF.

V usage is TRBV9 and J usage is TRBJ2-1; 7 bases line up with TRBD2. Germline assignment: CDR1 SGDLS and CDR2 YYNGEE. V trimming: 0 bases; J trimming: 8 bases; junction bases outside the gene matches: 8. The CDR3 is 15 residues long. CDR3 region: CASSVGGRAGDEQFF. The CDR3 DNA is TGTGCCAGCAGCGTAGGCGGGAGAGCAGGCGATGAGCAGTTCTTC.

The CDR3 loop is CASSLEGSIYEQYF. The DNA for the CDR3 is TGTGCCAGCAGCTTAGAGGGCAGTATCTACGAGCAGTACTTC. The rearrangement joins TRBV11-2 to TRBJ2-7; D is uncertain. From germline, CDR1 is SGHAT and CDR2 FQNNGV. With 0 bases removed from V and 3 bases from J, the gap between germline ends came to 9 bases. CDR3 length equals 14 residues.

The chain joins TRBV7-9 to TRBJ1-1, with D possibly TRBD1 on 6 matching bases. The germline CDR1 and CDR2 sequences are SEHNR and FQNEAQ (reference sequence). The CDR3 contains 13 residues. V lost 1 base, J lost 8 bases, and 11 bases lay in between. CDR3 DNA: TGTGCCAGCAGCTTAGGGGGGACAAGCGAAGCTTTCTTT. It codes for CASSLGGTSEAFF.

This clone was found once. This chain joins TRBV19 and TRBJ2-1; weak D call: TRBD1 (6 bases). Trimming removed 9 bases from V and 0 bases from J, with 12 bases in between. CDR1 and CDR2 from the germline V gene are LNHDA and SQIVND (reference sequence). The CDR3 spans 14 residues. CDR3 region: CASTTGISYNEQFF. DNA for the CDR3: TGTGCCAGCACGACAGGCATCTCCTACAATGAGCAGTTCTTC.